This T cell receptor (beta chain) stems from a study of blood T cells in healthy people across ages. A second PCR, run for about 7 to 11 cycles, used a sample-barcoded 5' primer plus a J-beta primer mix. TCRdb fed the 5' RACE reads into MiXCR, producing one record per CDR3 protein. The sample shows around 700,000 distinct CDR3 sequences, around 25% of them seen only once. Details on this clonotype: The antigen is not known.

The CDR3 totals 16 residues. Germline V gene data show CDR1 as LGHDT and CDR2 as YNNKEL (reference sequence). V dropped 2 bases and J dropped 1 base, with 12 bases sitting between them. Every donor contributed approximately 10 milliliters of peripheral blood by blood draw. General observations from the study: More naive CD4+ cells and higher diversity were found in long-lived than in aged donors.

This same sample was also part of a study on T cells of mothers and their children. From that paper: Healthy Caucasian mothers, three in number, and their six children were the donors. Unrelated pairs and related pairs have their TCR recombination output shaped similarly by thymic selection.

The receptor's source is a boy younger than 18 in good health. J is TRBJ1-5 and V is TRBV3-1; possibly TRBD1 for D (5 bases). The sample consisted of blood. The CDR3 loop reads CASSQSWDGSNQPQHF. The CDR3 region has the DNA TGTGCCAGCAGCCAAAGTTGGGACGGAAGCAATCAGCCCCAGCATTTT. Supplemented by reference TRBV3-1 and TRBJ1-5, the full variable domain reads DTAVSQTPKYLVTQMGNDKSIKCEQNLGHDTMYWYKQDSKKFLKIMFSYNNKELIINETVPNRFSPKSPDKAHLNLHINSLELGDSAVYFCASSQSWDGSNQPQHFGDGTRLSIL.